One and the same sample provided the 4 T cell receptor beta chains below, sequenced in a study of identical twins' blood T cells. TCRdb itself ran the 5' RACE reads through MiXCR, one entry per CDR3 protein. The repertoire consists of fewer than 450,000 distinct CDR3 sequences, with roughly 28% occurring once and the leading ten covering roughly 6.1%. Sequences were obtained from PBMCs. The receptors were gathered from a woman aged 18 to 55 in good health.

V is TRBV19 and J is TRBJ1-2; maybe TRBD1 (5 bases). V lost 9 bases, J lost 4 bases, and 12 bases lay in between. CDR1 and CDR2 (germline): LNHDA, SQIVND (reference sequence). The CDR3 has 12 amino acids. The CDR3 here is CASTQAFYGYTF. In DNA, the CDR3 is TGTGCCAGCACACAGGCATTCTATGGCTACACCTTC.

This clonotype was detected only a few times. The J gene is TRBJ1-1, the V gene TRBV20-1; no firm D call. The CDR3 totals 14 residues. Germline lookup yields CDR1 DFQATT and CDR2 SNEGSKA (reference sequence). Trimming removed 4 bases at V and 0 bases at J, with 12 bases between. Written as DNA, the CDR3 is TGCAGTGCTATACAAGGGATTTTGAACACTGAAGCTTTCTTT. Protein: CSAIQGILNTEAFF.

This clonotype was recorded a few times. CDR3 in amino acids: CASRSNPTSYNEQFF. In DNA, the CDR3 is TGCGCCAGCAGGTCTAATCCTACTTCCTACAATGAGCAGTTCTTC. This chain links TRBV5-1 with TRBJ2-1; D is ambiguous. The CDR3 sequence is 15 residues long. The germline CDR1 and CDR2 sequences are SGHRS and YFSETQ. With 5 bases removed from V and 1 base from J, the gap between germline ends came to 13 bases.

This clonotype was seen repeatedly, ten times or more. The chain employs TRBV19 and TRBJ2-1; D is undetermined. The germline gives CDR1 LNHDA, CDR2 SQIVND (reference sequence). V was shortened by 1 base and J by 0 bases, with 7 bases between the two germline ends. This CDR3 contains 15 residues. The DNA of the CDR3 is TGTGCCAGTAGTATAGTCGCTAGCTCCTACAATGAGCAGTTCTTC. Protein: CASSIVASSYNEQFF. Using reference TRBV19 and TRBJ2-1 for the parts outside the CDR3, the full variable domain is DGGITQSPKYLFRKEGQNVTLSCEQNLNHDAMYWYRQDPGQGLRLIYYSQIVNDFQKGDIAEGYSVSREKKESFPLTVTSAQKNPTAFYLCASSIVASSYNEQFFGPGTRLTVL.